Detailed here is one T cell receptor (beta chain). Regarding time point: after dendritic cell vaccination, including at tumor progression/relapse. Isocitrate dehydrogenase mutation was absent in all glioblastoma patients. The protocol was immunoSEQ multiplex PCR, while the TCRdb copy is restricted to in-frame clones and leaves out a portion. In the table there are about 82,000 clones, roughly 87% of which are singletons. The data originate from a study of glioma-infiltrating T cells after dendritic cell vaccination. The germline gives CDR1 SGHRS, CDR2 YFSETQ. The CDR3 has 15 residues. The junction had 5 bases not matched to a gene; V was cut back by 2 bases and J by 2 bases.

The sequences come from blood, collected after dendritic cell vaccination. This sequence was found in a human donor with glioblastoma. This sequence joins TRBV5-1 and TRBJ1-2; 8 nucleotides agree with TRBD1. CDR3 DNA sequence: TGCGCCAGCAGCTTAGCAGGGGGCGCCAACTATGGCTACACCTTC. Translating gives CASSLAGGANYGYTF.